The 12 T cell receptor beta chains reported below all come from one sample, sequenced in a study of blood T cell repertoires in COVID-19. Profiling relied on immunoSEQ multiplex PCR, and the TCRdb table lists in-frame clones only, not all of them. This repertoire shows tens of thousands of clones, around 90% found once; its top ten account for about 3.4%. Sequenced material: peripheral blood. The source is a man in his fifties with active COVID-19.

The chain employs TRBV19 and TRBJ1-6; TRBD1 agrees at 8 bases. Germline V gives CDR1 LNHDA, CDR2 SQIVND (reference sequence). This CDR3 region has 18 residues. The V segment lost 5 bases and the J segment 0 bases; nucleotides outside the gene matches: 9. The CDR3 region has the DNA TGTGCCAGTAGTGGACGGACAGGGAAGGCCTCCTATAATTCACCCCTCCACTTT. Residues: CASSGRTGKASYNSPLHF.

With respect to this clone: The identical CDR3 is also encoded by other nucleotide sequences in the sample. V gene TRBV11-3 combines with J gene TRBJ2-3, with D unclear. The V gene lost 2 bases and the J gene lost 0 bases, with 6 bases spanning the gap. This CDR3 has 14 residues. Looked up from germline, CDR1 is SGHNT and CDR2 is YENEEA. The CDR3: CASSLTASTDTQYF. DNA for the CDR3: TGTGCCAGCAGCTTAACAGCTAGCACAGATACGCAGTATTTT.

The CDR3 DNA reads TGTGCCAGCAGCCAAGTTGGGGGAGGGGCTGGGGCCAACGTCCTGACTTTC. Encoded protein: CASSQVGGGAGANVLTF. The chain couples TRBV7-9 to TRBJ2-6, with 7 nucleotides matching TRBD2. The trim removed 5 bases at V and 2 bases at J, leaving 9 bases unmatched. The length of the CDR3 is 17 residues. From germline, CDR1 is SEHNR and CDR2 FQNEAQ (reference sequence).

For this clone: Within the sample, other DNA sequences also encode this same CDR3. The chain joins TRBV5-1 to TRBJ1-4; 7 bases agree with TRBD1. There are 14 residues in the CDR3. Germline loops: CDR1 SGHRS, CDR2 YFSETQ. The trim removed 0 bases at V and 4 bases at J, leaving 0 bases unmatched. This CDR3 reads CASSLGQGNEKLFF. The CDR3, as DNA: TGCGCCAGCAGCTTGGGACAGGGTAATGAAAAACTGTTTTTT.

This chain uses TRBV6-5 with TRBJ1-5, with D maybe TRBD1 (5 bases). Looked up from germline, CDR1 is MNHEY and CDR2 is SVGAGI. V gave up 8 bases and J gave up 0 bases, with 14 bases separating them. The CDR3 sequence is 15 residues long. CDR3 bases: TGTGCCAGCGGAGACGGGACTCATAGCAATCAGCCCCAGCATTTT. It codes for CASGDGTHSNQPQHF.

This chain joins TRBV25-1 and TRBJ1-6, with 10 positions matching TRBD1. V lost 4 bases and J lost 11; bases outside the gene matches: 5. The CDR3 consists of 14 residues. Looked up from germline, CDR1 is MGHDK and CDR2 is SYGVNS. CDR3: CASSGPGTGAPLHF. As DNA, the CDR3 is TGTGCCAGCAGTGGTCCCGGGACAGGGGCACCCCTCCACTTT.

The gene calls are TRBV19 and TRBJ2-7, with TRBD1 matching over 9 bases. J gave up 2 bases and V 6 bases, and 8 bases lay outside the gene matches. CDR1 is LNHDA, CDR2 SQIVND, per germline (reference sequence). The CDR3 sequence is 15 residues long. The CDR3 sequence is CASSLRGQGTYEQYF. CDR3 coding DNA: TGTGCCAGTAGCCTTAGGGGACAGGGAACCTACGAGCAGTACTTC.

The chain recombines TRBV4-2 with TRBJ2-7; 10 positions agree with TRBD1. The CDR3 has 16 amino acids. The germline V gene has CDR1 LGHNA and CDR2 YNFKEQ. The junction had 7 bases not matched to a gene; V was cut back by 1 base and J by 4 bases. CDR3: CASSQGGGQGWYEQYF. For the CDR3, the DNA is TGTGCCAGCAGCCAAGGGGGGGGACAGGGGTGGTACGAGCAGTACTTC.

This rearrangement joins TRBV5-1 to TRBJ2-7; maybe TRBD2 (7 bases). V lost 6 bases, J lost 4 bases, and 20 bases lay in between. The CDR3 runs 15 residues. Germline V gene data show CDR1 as SGHRS and CDR2 as YFSETQ. The CDR3 nucleotides are TGCGCCAGCACCCCTCTTGGGGGGGGCCGGTACGAGCAGTACTTC. It translates to CASTPLGGGRYEQYF.

J is TRBJ1-6 and V is TRBV5-4; possibly TRBD1 for D (5 bases). Deletions cut 5 bases from V and 15 bases from J, with 21 bases between. The CDR3 extends over 14 amino acids. Germline V CDR1 and CDR2: SGHNT, YYREEE (reference sequence). The CDR3 reads CASSSDSSDFNLHF. CDR3 DNA sequence: TGTGCCAGCAGTTCTGACAGCTCCGATTTCAACCTCCACTTT.

This sequence joins TRBV6-5 and TRBJ2-6; weak D call: TRBD1 (6 bases). The germline CDR1 and CDR2 sequences are MNHEY and SVGAGI. V lost 7 bases and J lost 4, with 11 bases in between. This CDR3 is built from 14 residues. In DNA form, the CDR3 reads TGTGCCAGCACCAGGGGATCCGGGGCCAACGTCCTGACTTTC. Encoded protein: CASTRGSGANVLTF.

The V call is TRBV6-2 or TRBV6-3, the J call TRBJ2-3, with D tentatively TRBD2 (6 bases). Germline V gene sequence: CDR1 MNHEY, CDR2 SVGEGT. This CDR3 spans 17 amino acids. Trimming left V 0 bases short and J 0 bases short, with 13 bases between. The CDR3 reads CASSYSYSGGSTDTQYF. The CDR3 DNA is TGTGCCAGCAGTTACTCGTATAGCGGCGGGAGCACAGATACGCAGTATTTT.